Each of the 30 T cell receptor beta chains below was sequenced from the same sample in a study of shared clonotypes between healthy human individuals. Profiling relied on immunoSEQ multiplex PCR, and the TCRdb table lists in-frame clones only, not all of them. The table includes about 1.5 million clones, 95% to 99% detected once. The specimen was naive CD4+ T cells sorted from blood. Stated subset: CD45RA+ positively selected. The receptors here all came from a man in his thirties or forties in good health.

Details on this clone: The same CDR3 also results from other DNA sequences found in this sample. The gene calls are TRBV5-4 and TRBJ2-1; unclear D gene. The CDR3 has 15 residues. V was cut by 0 bases and J by 0 bases, with 7 bases left in between. CDR1 and CDR2 (germline): SGHNT, YYREEE (reference sequence). In nucleotides, the CDR3 is TGTGCCAGCAGCTTGGAACCGAGCTCCTACAATGAGCAGTTCTTC. This codes for CASSLEPSSYNEQFF. The entire variable domain, with the rest obtained from reference TRBV5-4 and TRBJ2-1, is as follows: ETGVTQSPTHLIKTRGQQVTLRCSSQSGHNTVSWYQQALGQGPQFIFQYYREEENGRGNFPPRFSGLQFPNYSSELNVNALELDDSALYLCASSLEPSSYNEQFFGPGTRLTVL.

The rearrangement uses TRBV6-1 and TRBJ1-1; 8 bases fit TRBD1. With 2 bases clipped from V and 4 bases from J, the junction kept 3 bases outside the gene matches. The CDR3 is 14 amino acids. The V gene's germline CDR1 is MNHNS and CDR2 SASEGT. The CDR3 DNA reads as TGTGCCAGCAGTGAATGGACAGGGCCCACTGAAGCTTTCTTT. Translated, it gives CASSEWTGPTEAFF.

The genes are TRBV7-2 and TRBJ2-5, with TRBD2 as a possible D gene (5 bases). The CDR3 is made up of 16 amino acids. Trimming stripped 1 base from V and 7 bases from J, with 19 bases between. In germline, CDR1 is SGHTA, CDR2 FQGNSA. As DNA, the CDR3 is TGTGCCAGCAGCTTAGATTTTTTTAGGGCCAGCGGGACCCAGTACTTC. It is translated as CASSLDFFRASGTQYF.

The chain combines TRBV5-1 with TRBJ2-1; 10 bases are a match to TRBD1. Per the germline V gene, CDR1 is SGHRS and CDR2 is YFSETQ. This CDR3 comprises 16 residues. V gave up 3 bases and J gave up 5 bases; unmatched junction bases: 8. The CDR3 region is CASSSYRDRGDNEQFF. The CDR3 DNA reads as TGCGCCAGCAGCTCTTACCGGGACAGGGGCGACAATGAGCAGTTCTTC.

The sample holds one count of this clone. The chain employs TRBV29-1 and TRBJ2-7; 7 bases match TRBD2. V lost 8 bases and J lost 6; bases outside the gene matches: 16. The CDR3 spans 14 residues. Looked up from germline, CDR1 is SQVTM and CDR2 is ANQGSEA. The CDR3 nucleotides are TGCAGCACATCCTCCATGGGGAGGGCCAGCGAGCAGTACTTC. Amino acid sequence: CSTSSMGRASEQYF.

This chain links TRBV5-4 with TRBJ1-3; no reliable D call. Germline V lookup: CDR1 SGHNT, CDR2 YYREEE (reference sequence). The V end was cut by 2 bases, the J end by 4 bases, with 10 bases between. The CDR3 loop spans 14 amino acids. CDR3 sequence (DNA): TGTGCCAGCAGCTTTTGGTCAGGAGGAAACACCATATATTTT. This codes for CASSFWSGGNTIYF. Full variable domain (missing parts from reference TRBV5-4 and TRBJ1-3): ETGVTQSPTHLIKTRGQQVTLRCSSQSGHNTVSWYQQALGQGPQFIFQYYREEENGRGNFPPRFSGLQFPNYSSELNVNALELDDSALYLCASSFWSGGNTIYFGEGSWLTVV.

This chain connects TRBV10-3 to TRBJ1-5, with 8 bases identical to TRBD1. V shed 3 bases, J shed 1 base, and the junction held 5 bases outside the gene matches. Germline lookup yields CDR1 ENHRY and CDR2 SYGVKD. This CDR3 is built from 16 residues. The CDR3 DNA reads TGTGCCATCAGTGACCAGGGGGCTGGAAGCAATCAGCCCCAGCATTTT. Its protein is CAISDQGAGSNQPQHF.

The rearrangement joins TRBV28 to TRBJ2-7; D is unclear. Trimming pared 8 bases from V and 3 bases from J, leaving 17 bases between. Per germline, CDR1 MDHEN and CDR2 SYDVKM. CDR3 length: 14 residues. CDR3: CASRSTENNYEQYF. CDR3 DNA sequence: TGTGCCAGCCGATCTACCGAGAACAACTACGAGCAGTACTTC.

V usage is TRBV27 and J usage is TRBJ1-1; possibly TRBD1 for D (6 bases). The germline CDR1 and CDR2 sequences are MNHEY and SMNVEV (reference sequence). This CDR3 comprises 16 residues. V lost 5 bases, J lost 1 base, and 17 bases lay in between. For the CDR3, the DNA is TGTGCCAGCAGTCCCAGGGGTCGACAGCCGAACACTGAAGCTTTCTTT. This gives the protein CASSPRGRQPNTEAFF.

Comments on this clone: At the DNA level, this CDR3 is encoded by other sequences in the same sample as well. This rearrangement joins TRBV5-1 to TRBJ1-1; D is undetermined. CDR3 size: 13 residues. From germline, CDR1 is SGHRS and CDR2 YFSETQ. V gave up 4 bases and J gave up 0 bases, with 7 bases separating them. CDR3 nucleotide sequence: TGCGCCAGCAGCCTTACAATGAACACTGAAGCTTTCTTT. It is translated as CASSLTMNTEAFF.

The V and J genes are TRBV5-1 and TRBJ2-3, with 8 bases that match TRBD1. Germline assignment: CDR1 SGHRS and CDR2 YFSETQ. Trimming cost V 2 bases and J 3 bases; bases outside gene matches: 5. The CDR3 spans 15 residues. The CDR3 DNA reads TGCGCCAGCAGCTTCAGGGGGCTGTGGACAGATACGCAGTATTTT. Its translation is CASSFRGLWTDTQYF.

The chain couples TRBV29-1 to TRBJ2-5; 9 bases are shared with TRBD1. The CDR3 loop spans 18 amino acids. CDR1 and CDR2 (germline): SQVTM, ANQGSEA. V was pared by 6 bases and J by 5 bases, with 22 bases of the junction left unmatched. The CDR3: CSVDPKDRGELFLETQYF. DNA for the CDR3: TGCAGCGTCGACCCGAAGGACAGGGGAGAATTATTTTTGGAGACCCAGTACTTC.

The rearrangement uses TRBV10-3 and TRBJ2-7; 12 nucleotides agree with TRBD1. Germline loops: CDR1 ENHRY, CDR2 SYGVKD. V gave up 5 bases and J gave up 7 bases; unmatched junction bases: 6. This CDR3 has 14 residues. In DNA, the CDR3 is TGTGCCATCAGTCCGGGACAGGGGGCTGGGGAGCAGTACTTC. It specifies CAISPGQGAGEQYF.

The genes are TRBV11-2 and TRBJ2-3; D is unclear. Trimming left V 1 base short and J 6 bases short, with 14 bases between. CDR3 length: 15 amino acids. Germline CDR1 and CDR2: SGHAT and FQNNGV. CDR3 in amino acids: CASSLGIVSLDTQYF. The CDR3 coding sequence is TGTGCCAGCAGCTTAGGAATAGTTTCTTTGGATACGCAGTATTTT.

The DNA for the CDR3 is TGTGCCAGCAGCGCACTAGCGGGGACAGATACGCAGTATTTT. It specifies CASSALAGTDTQYF. The chain uses TRBV9 and TRBJ2-3, with 10 bases that match TRBD2. Looked up from germline, CDR1 is SGDLS and CDR2 is YYNGEE. The V gene end was trimmed by 3 bases and the J gene end by 3 bases; junction bases not matched to a gene: 1. The CDR3 covers 14 residues.

V gene TRBV30 combines with J gene TRBJ1-1; D ambiguous. V was pared by 0 bases and J by 3 bases, with 8 bases between. Germline-derived CDR1 and CDR2 are GTSNPN and SVGIG (reference sequence). The CDR3 length is 13 residues. CDR3: CAWSVREDTEAFF. The CDR3 nucleotides are TGTGCCTGGAGTGTACGGGAGGACACTGAAGCTTTCTTT.

The J gene is TRBJ2-1, the V gene TRBV4-2, with unresolved D. Germline CDR1 LGHNA, CDR2 YNFKEQ. The CDR3 sequence is 16 residues long. V lost 4 bases and J 7 bases, leaving 20 bases between the germline ends. The CDR3 protein is CASSPTDPPGRNEQFF. Here the CDR3 DNA reads TGTGCCAGCAGCCCGACGGACCCTCCAGGAAGGAATGAGCAGTTCTTC.

The chain employs TRBV18 and TRBJ2-7; 11 bases line up with TRBD2. This CDR3 region has 17 residues. The V segment lost 2 bases and the J segment 2 bases; nucleotides outside the gene matches: 8. From germline, CDR1 is KGHSH and CDR2 LQKENI. CDR3 in DNA: TGTGCCAGCTCACCAGGGACTAGCGGACGCACTGCCTACGAGCAGTACTTC. It specifies CASSPGTSGRTAYEQYF.

This chain links TRBV19 with TRBJ2-3, with D perhaps TRBD2 (7 bases). Trimming cost V 3 bases and J 1 base, with 11 bases left between them. The V gene's germline CDR1 is LNHDA and CDR2 SQIVND (reference sequence). The CDR3 has 15 amino acids. The CDR3 is CASSIVGGGTDTQYF. The CDR3 DNA is TGTGCCAGTAGTATCGTAGGGGGGGGCACAGATACGCAGTATTTT.

The chain joins TRBV29-1 to TRBJ1-1, with D possibly being TRBD1 (6 bases). There are 13 residues in the CDR3. Germline lookup yields CDR1 SQVTM and CDR2 ANQGSEA. V lost 7 bases and J lost 3, with 15 bases in between. CDR3 DNA sequence: TGCAGCGCCGAGGGACAATCCTACACTGAAGCTTTCTTT. Amino acid sequence: CSAEGQSYTEAFF.

The chain uses TRBV7-6 and TRBJ2-1, with TRBD2 as a possible D gene (5 bases). V lost 2 bases, J lost 6 bases, and 11 bases lay in between. This CDR3 is 14 amino acids long. From germline, CDR1 is SGHVS and CDR2 FNYEAQ. CDR3 protein: CASSLRAGSNEQFF. As DNA, the CDR3 is TGTGCCAGCAGCTTACGGGCGGGTAGCAATGAGCAGTTCTTC.

This clone appeared once. The V gene is TRBV19, the J gene TRBJ1-1; no firm D call. Germline values: CDR1 LNHDA, CDR2 SQIVND (reference sequence). V dropped 3 bases and J dropped 1 base, with 9 bases sitting between them. CDR3 length: 14 amino acids. DNA for the CDR3: TGTGCCAGTAGTATGTTCCATGGGAACACTGAAGCTTTCTTT. This encodes CASSMFHGNTEAFF.

V gene TRBV9 combines with J gene TRBJ2-2; 8 bases are shared with TRBD1. In germline, CDR1 is SGDLS, CDR2 YYNGEE. The V segment lost 3 bases and the J segment 8 bases; nucleotides outside the gene matches: 12. The CDR3 totals 16 residues. The chain's CDR3 is CASSASRTGSLGELFF. For the CDR3, the DNA is TGTGCCAGCAGCGCCTCTCGGACAGGGTCCCTTGGGGAGCTGTTTTTT.

This sequence joins TRBV11-3 and TRBJ2-2; no clear D. Between the trimmed V and J ends, which lost 1 base and 0 bases, there was a span of 15 bases. The CDR3 loop spans 18 amino acids. Germline assignment: CDR1 SGHNT and CDR2 YENEEA. CDR3 nucleotide sequence: TGTGCCAGCAGCTTAGGGCCCCTAGGGAACGCGAACACCGGGGAGCTGTTTTTT. The encoded protein is CASSLGPLGNANTGELFF.

The rearrangement joins TRBV29-1 to TRBJ2-6; the D is unclear. The CDR3 contains 16 residues. V was shortened by 2 bases and J by 0 bases, with 11 bases between the two germline ends. Germline values: CDR1 SQVTM, CDR2 ANQGSEA. CDR3 residues: CSVEISRSSGANVLTF. CDR3 nucleotide sequence: TGCAGCGTTGAAATCTCGCGAAGCTCTGGGGCCAACGTCCTGACTTTC. The full variable domain, with the rest looked up from reference TRBV29-1 and TRBJ2-6, is SAVISQKPSRDICQRGTSLTIQCQVDSQVTMMFWYRQQPGQSLTLIATANQGSEATYESGFVIDKFPISRPNLTFSTLTVSNMSPEDSSIYLCSVEISRSSGANVLTFGAGSRLTVL.

The chain recombines TRBV28 with TRBJ1-5, with D possibly TRBD1 on 6 matching bases. Between the trimmed V and J ends, which lost 2 bases and 3 bases, there was a span of 14 bases. Germline loops: CDR1 MDHEN, CDR2 SYDVKM. The CDR3 has 16 residues. The CDR3 region is CASSLDRQALNQPQHF. As DNA, the CDR3 is TGTGCCAGCAGTTTAGATCGACAGGCGCTCAATCAGCCCCAGCATTTT. Full variable domain (remainder filled in from reference TRBV28 and TRBJ1-5): DVKVTQSSRYLVKRTGEKVFLECVQDMDHENMFWYRQDPGLGLRLIYFSYDVKMKEKGDIPEGYSVSREKKERFSLILESASTNQTSMYLCASSLDRQALNQPQHFGDGTRLSIL.

This sequence joins TRBV28 and TRBJ1-5; D is perhaps TRBD1 (6 bases). The CDR3 has 16 residues. V lost 1 base to trimming and J lost 1 base, with 11 bases between them. Looked up from germline, CDR1 is MDHEN and CDR2 is SYDVKM. The CDR3: CASSLSGGWSNQPQHF. The DNA of the CDR3 is TGTGCCAGCAGTTTATCGGGGGGCTGGAGCAATCAGCCCCAGCATTTT.

CDR3 in amino acids: CASSLRGQNTEAFF. CDR3 sequence (DNA): TGTGCCAGCAGCTTAAGGGGACAGAACACTGAAGCTTTCTTT. The genes are TRBV7-3 and TRBJ1-1, with D maybe TRBD1 (6 bases). Germline V gives CDR1 SGHTA, CDR2 FQGTGA. Trimming took off 1 base at V and 1 base at J, with 7 bases between the two ends. The length of the CDR3 is 14 residues.

The chain carries TRBV5-1 and TRBJ2-7; maybe TRBD1 (6 bases). This CDR3 has 15 amino acids. Germline V gives CDR1 SGHRS, CDR2 YFSETQ. V gave up 7 bases and J gave up 1 base, with 18 bases separating them. This CDR3 is CASLGMTGASYEQYF. The CDR3 coding sequence is TGCGCCAGCCTAGGGATGACAGGAGCTTCCTACGAGCAGTACTTC.

The V gene is TRBV4-3, the J gene TRBJ2-3, with D possibly being TRBD1 (6 bases). Per the germline V gene, CDR1 is LGHNA and CDR2 is YSLEER. V was trimmed by 0 bases and J by 0 bases, leaving 10 bases between them. There are 16 residues in the CDR3. CDR3 residues: CASSQEGQGSTDTQYF. As DNA, the CDR3 is TGCGCCAGCAGCCAAGAGGGGCAGGGGAGCACAGATACGCAGTATTTT.